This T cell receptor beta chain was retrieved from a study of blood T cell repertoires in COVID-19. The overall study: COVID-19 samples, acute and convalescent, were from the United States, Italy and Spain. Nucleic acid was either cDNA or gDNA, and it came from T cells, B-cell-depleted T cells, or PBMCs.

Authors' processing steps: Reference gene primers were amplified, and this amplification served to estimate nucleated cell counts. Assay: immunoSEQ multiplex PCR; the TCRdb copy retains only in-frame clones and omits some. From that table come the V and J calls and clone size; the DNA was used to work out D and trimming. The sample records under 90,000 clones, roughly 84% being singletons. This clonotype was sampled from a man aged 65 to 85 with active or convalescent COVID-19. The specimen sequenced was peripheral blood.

The CDR3 here is CASSYGQTSGANVLTF. DNA for the CDR3: TGCGCCAGCAGCTACGGACAGACCTCTGGGGCCAACGTCCTGACTTTC. The rearrangement uses TRBV5-1 and TRBJ2-6; tentatively, D is TRBD1 (6 bases). Germline lookup yields CDR1 SGHRS and CDR2 YFSETQ. This CDR3 has 16 residues. The V and J ends lost 3 bases and 0 bases respectively, with 10 bases between them.